Listed below are T cell receptor beta chains from one sample, sequenced in a study of CD8+CD57+ T cells in acquired aplastic anemia. A single record per CDR3 protein comes from TCRdb applying MiXCR to the reads. The table has about 290,000 distinct CDR3 sequences, 56% seen once. The specimen was sorted CD4+, CD8+, or CD8+CD57+ T cells (not recorded which) from PBMCs. The receptors originated from a human donor with aplastic anemia. CDR3s include the opening cysteine and the closing phenylalanine or tryptophan. The D gene is left open where the match is weak.

d_gene: TRBD2; j_gene: TRBJ2-1; v_gene: TRBV12-3/TRBV12-4; CDR3aa: CACKGLTSGSNEQFF
d_gene: TRBD1; j_gene: TRBJ1-5; v_gene: TRBV5-6; CDR3aa: CASGLDGTDQPQHF
d_gene: TRBD2; j_gene: TRBJ2-5; v_gene: TRBV20-1; CDR3aa: CSARSGGASETQYF
d_gene: .; j_gene: TRBJ1-6; v_gene: TRBV11-2; CDR3aa: CASSPRSYNSPLHF
d_gene: TRBD2; j_gene: TRBJ2-1; v_gene: TRBV20-1; CDR3aa: CSARGEASGGLYPLF
d_gene: TRBD1; j_gene: TRBJ1-6; v_gene: TRBV19; CDR3aa: CASARQGGFSPLHF
d_gene: .; j_gene: TRBJ1-4; v_gene: TRBV10-3; CDR3aa: CAISEPRGAGKLFF
d_gene: TRBD1; j_gene: .; v_gene: TRBV10-3; CDR3aa: CAISDGQGRTEAFF
d_gene: .; j_gene: TRBJ2-5; v_gene: TRBV7-6; CDR3aa: CASRAGLEETQYF
d_gene: .; j_gene: TRBJ1-1; v_gene: TRBV15; CDR3aa: CATSRVVNTEAFF
d_gene: .; j_gene: TRBJ2-1; v_gene: TRBV19; CDR3aa: CASSVRSSNEQFF
d_gene: .; j_gene: TRBJ1-1; v_gene: TRBV20-1; CDR3aa: CSAREGSLNTEAFF
d_gene: .; j_gene: TRBJ2-2; v_gene: TRBV6-5; CDR3aa: CASSYSHSPGELFF
d_gene: TRBD2; j_gene: TRBJ2-3; v_gene: TRBV5-1; CDR3aa: CASSIRGRAADTQYF
d_gene: TRBD1; j_gene: TRBJ2-3; v_gene: TRBV2; CDR3aa: CASSETRAGGQYTQYF
d_gene: .; j_gene: TRBJ1-2; v_gene: TRBV5-8; CDR3aa: CASSLSSGHYGYTF
d_gene: .; j_gene: TRBJ1-5; v_gene: TRBV3-1; CDR3aa: CASSHIGNQPQHF
d_gene: .; j_gene: TRBJ1-4; v_gene: TRBV14; CDR3aa: CASSQTGVIGEKLFF
d_gene: TRBD2; j_gene: TRBJ2-5; v_gene: TRBV20-1; CDR3aa: CSARGTSGREAPDF
d_gene: TRBD2; j_gene: TRBJ2-1; v_gene: TRBV20-1; CDR3aa: CSARDPGGGGPPNEQFF
d_gene: TRBD1; j_gene: TRBJ2-7; v_gene: TRBV7-9; CDR3aa: CASSLGGTGGYEQYF
d_gene: .; j_gene: TRBJ1-2; v_gene: TRBV7-2; CDR3aa: CASSFVAGRAYGYTF
d_gene: .; j_gene: TRBJ2-7; v_gene: TRBV20-1; CDR3aa: CSASSGGPSYEQYF
d_gene: TRBD1; j_gene: TRBJ1-2; v_gene: TRBV6-1; CDR3aa: CASSSRDRGRPYGYTF
d_gene: TRBD2; j_gene: TRBJ2-7; v_gene: TRBV20-1; CDR3aa: CSARRRTSGNYEQYF
d_gene: .; j_gene: TRBJ2-7; v_gene: TRBV12-3/TRBV12-4; CDR3aa: CASSRDGLIYYEQYF
d_gene: .; j_gene: TRBJ1-2; v_gene: TRBV5-1; CDR3aa: CASSLGWGDGYTF
d_gene: TRBD2; j_gene: TRBJ2-3; v_gene: TRBV7-2; CDR3aa: CATSGGLAGVGTDTQYF
d_gene: TRBD1; j_gene: TRBJ2-7; v_gene: TRBV5-1; CDR3aa: CASSSPGQDIYEQYF
d_gene: TRBD1; j_gene: TRBJ2-6; v_gene: TRBV25-1; CDR3aa: CASSELGQDSSGANVLTF
d_gene: TRBD2; j_gene: TRBJ2-4; v_gene: TRBV12-3/TRBV12-4; CDR3aa: CASSQGLAGGPGIQYF
d_gene: .; j_gene: TRBJ2-2; v_gene: TRBV3-1; CDR3aa: CASSLSNTGELFF
d_gene: TRBD1; j_gene: TRBJ1-1; v_gene: TRBV4-1; CDR3aa: CASSQSGQGASRF
d_gene: .; j_gene: TRBJ2-6; v_gene: TRBV9; CDR3aa: CATSSSGANVLTF
d_gene: .; j_gene: TRBJ1-1; v_gene: TRBV6-2/TRBV6-3; CDR3aa: CASSYSPLVGAPTEAFF
d_gene: TRBD1; j_gene: TRBJ1-3; v_gene: TRBV7-3; CDR3aa: CASSQGAHGNTIYF
d_gene: .; j_gene: TRBJ1-2; v_gene: TRBV2; CDR3aa: CANSLDRTYGYTF
d_gene: .; j_gene: TRBJ2-7; v_gene: TRBV27; CDR3aa: CASSRIAEPYEQYF
d_gene: .; j_gene: TRBJ1-1; v_gene: TRBV10-3; CDR3aa: CAITSGRGNTEAFF
d_gene: .; j_gene: TRBJ2-3; v_gene: TRBV6-5; CDR3aa: CASSDSTVHTDTQYF
d_gene: .; j_gene: TRBJ1-1; v_gene: TRBV6-1; CDR3aa: CACSDGPPPEAFF
d_gene: TRBD2; j_gene: TRBJ2-3; v_gene: TRBV9; CDR3aa: CASSARGGGGPGLAGGSTDTQYF
d_gene: TRBD2; j_gene: TRBJ2-5; v_gene: TRBV7-4; CDR3aa: CASSSRVGGRALETQYF
d_gene: .; j_gene: TRBJ2-3; v_gene: TRBV6-1; CDR3aa: CASSLSGTPTDTQYF
d_gene: .; j_gene: TRBJ2-7; v_gene: TRBV29-1; CDR3aa: CSVAQVWSEQYF
d_gene: TRBD1; j_gene: TRBJ2-2; v_gene: TRBV2; CDR3aa: CAGRGTGLRTGELFF
d_gene: TRBD1; j_gene: TRBJ2-1; v_gene: TRBV9; CDR3aa: CASSGTGGGNEQFF